In its sample, the clone carrying this T cell receptor (beta chain) was seen many times. The antigen is not known. The sample comes from a study of T cell repertoires in cytomegalovirus infection. On the study more broadly: Researchers turned to recently identified HLA-C-restricted CMV epitopes as well as well-studied HLA-B-restricted ones. A matching HLA type, together with CMV infection, was signaled by public TCR beta signatures. Whole-study findings and limits: Ex vivo, HLA-C-restricted CMV-specific TCR beta clonotypes prevailed over the rest of the response. Cumulated frequencies of public TCR beta families served to identify carriers of CMV plus the relevant HLA.

TCRdb re-derived calls from the reads in MiXCR, one entry per CDR3 protein. The top ten clones hold approximately 19% of a sample with roughly 280,000 distinct CDR3 sequences, around 20% of them seen once. The clonotype was recovered from a human donor in good health (CMV status not recorded). Some clones in this sample may be carry-over from other donors' samples. This specimen consisted of cultured PBMCs, obtained from culture after CMV antigen stimulation.

The CDR3 sequence: CASSYHGNQPQHF. CDR3 DNA: TGTGCCAGCAGCTATCATGGCAATCAGCCCCAGCATTTT. The chain links TRBV28 to TRBJ1-5; D call uncertain. The germline V gene encodes CDR1 MDHEN and CDR2 SYDVKM. The V end was cut by 6 bases, the J end by 2 bases, with 8 bases between. The CDR3 has 13 amino acids.